The sequence of this TCR beta chain was determined in a study of identical twins. V gave up 6 bases and J gave up 0 bases, with 16 bases separating them. The CDR3 spans 16 residues. Per germline, CDR1 MNHNS and CDR2 SASEGT. One entry per CDR3 protein results from TCRdb running MiXCR on the 5' RACE reads. The sample has hundreds of thousands of distinct CDR3 sequences; approximately 9% are singletons. The receptor was isolated from a woman under 30 in good health. This chain connects TRBV6-1 to TRBJ2-3, with TRBD2 as a possible D gene (5 bases). Sequenced: memory (CD45RO+) T cells sorted from blood. This CDR3 reads CASSPAFGGSTDTQYF. The CDR3 nucleotides read TGTGCCAGCAGCCCGGCTTTCGGCGGGAGCACAGATACGCAGTATTTT.